This TCR beta chain derives from a study of a mutant IDH1 vaccine in newly diagnosed glioma. Study in general: Sex among treated patients split 62.5% male, roughly 40% female; mean age was approximately 38 years. The earlier regimen, radiotherapy, temozolomide, or both, was most often both.

Libraries were prepared by immunoSEQ multiplex PCR; TCRdb keeps only in-frame clonotypes and omits some of them. The data show tens of thousands of clones, roughly 80% seen once. Sample time point: baseline, week 1 (first vaccination visit). Documented treatment: pre-vaccination baseline after standard-of-care therapy. Donors had new WHO grade 3 or 4 IDH1-mutant, ATRX-lost astrocytomas. Findings of the study overall: With respect to changes in top peripheral T cell clonotypes, pseudoprogression seemed unrelated.

The V gene's germline CDR1 is SGHAT and CDR2 FQNNGV. This CDR3 has 16 residues. The V and J ends lost 0 bases and 1 base respectively, with 12 bases between them. A note on this clone: Its target is not known.

This TCR came from a woman between 45 and 65 years old with glioma. This sample comprised PBMCs, obtained from a glioma patient treated with radiotherapy, temozolomide or both. The chain combines TRBV11-2 with TRBJ1-1; D is undetermined. CDR3 nucleotides: TGTGCCAGCAGCTTAGATACCGCATCCGCGAACACTGAAGCTTTCTTT. Encoded protein: CASSLDTASANTEAFF.